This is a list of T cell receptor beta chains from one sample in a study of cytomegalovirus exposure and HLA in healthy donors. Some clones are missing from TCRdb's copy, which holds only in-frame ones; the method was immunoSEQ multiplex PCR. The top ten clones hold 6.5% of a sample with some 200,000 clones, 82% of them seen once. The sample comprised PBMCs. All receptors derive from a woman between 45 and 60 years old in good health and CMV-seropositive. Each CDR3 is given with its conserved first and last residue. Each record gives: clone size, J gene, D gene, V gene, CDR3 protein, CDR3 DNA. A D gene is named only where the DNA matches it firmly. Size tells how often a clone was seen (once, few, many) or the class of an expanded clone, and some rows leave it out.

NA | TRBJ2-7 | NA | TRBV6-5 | CASSYGGGGGVYEQYF | TGTGCCAGCAGTTACGGGGGGGGAGGGGGAGTGTACGAGCAGTACTTC
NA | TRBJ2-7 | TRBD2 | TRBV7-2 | CASSRNPTSGGSPYEQYF | TGTGCCAGCAGCCGCAATCCCACTAGCGGGGGGAGTCCCTACGAGCAGTACTTC
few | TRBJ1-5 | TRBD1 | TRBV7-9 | CASSEPGTGGYQPQHF | TGTGCCAGCAGTGAGCCGGGGACAGGGGGCTATCAGCCCCAGCATTTT
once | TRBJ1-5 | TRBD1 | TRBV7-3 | CASTVRDSLYYSNQPQHF | TGTGCCAGCACCGTCCGGGACAGCCTGTATTATAGCAATCAGCCCCAGCATTTT
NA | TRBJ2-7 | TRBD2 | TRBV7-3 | CASSLVLAGVNEQYF | TGTGCCAGCAGCTTGGTACTAGCGGGAGTGAACGAGCAGTACTTC
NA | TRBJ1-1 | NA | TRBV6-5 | CASSSWTDNPNTEAFF | TGTGCCAGCAGTTCTTGGACAGACAACCCGAACACTGAAGCTTTCTTT
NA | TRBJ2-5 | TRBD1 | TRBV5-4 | CASSVDRGRETQYF | TGTGCCAGCAGCGTGGACAGGGGGCGAGAGACCCAGTACTTC
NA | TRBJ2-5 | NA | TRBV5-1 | CASSPWLSETQYF | TGCGCCAGCAGCCCCTGGCTGTCGGAGACCCAGTACTTC
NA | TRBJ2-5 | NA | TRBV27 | CASSPSLGRETQYF | TGTGCCAGCAGTCCCTCGTTGGGGAGAGAGACCCAGTACTTC
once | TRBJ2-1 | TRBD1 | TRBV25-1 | CASSEYTPGQIPYNEQFF | TGTGCCAGCAGTGAATATACCCCGGGACAGATACCTTACAATGAGCAGTTCTTC
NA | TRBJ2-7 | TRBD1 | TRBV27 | CASRRAGGPSSYEQYF | TGTGCCAGCAGGCGCGCAGGGGGACCAAGCTCCTACGAGCAGTACTTC
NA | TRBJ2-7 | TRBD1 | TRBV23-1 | CASSPNGQVGYEQYF | TGCGCCAGCAGTCCCAACGGACAGGTTGGCTACGAGCAGTACTTC
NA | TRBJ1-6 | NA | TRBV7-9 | CASSDSDGSSYNSPLHF | TGTGCCAGCAGCGACTCAGACGGGAGCTCCTATAATTCACCCCTCCACTTT
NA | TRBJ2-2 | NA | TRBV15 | CATSRESRLGTGELFF | TGTGCCACCAGCAGAGAGTCTAGGCTGGGCACCGGGGAGCTGTTTTTT
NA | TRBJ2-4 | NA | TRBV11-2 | CASSSEVAKNIQYF | TGTGCCAGCAGCTCGGAGGTAGCCAAAAACATTCAGTACTTC
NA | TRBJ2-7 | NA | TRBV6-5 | CASSYADTTYEQYF | TGTGCCAGCAGTTACGCGGACACCACCTACGAGCAGTACTTC
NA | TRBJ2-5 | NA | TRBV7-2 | CASSPGDRYQETQYF | TGTGCCAGCAGCCCGGGGGATAGGTACCAAGAGACCCAGTACTTC
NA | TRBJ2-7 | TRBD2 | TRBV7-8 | CASSLVVRDGREGKQYF | TGTGCCAGCAGCTTAGTGGTTCGTGATGGCCGGGAGGGCAAGCAGTACTTC
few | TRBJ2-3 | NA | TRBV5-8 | CASSSRGRDTDTQYF | TGTGCCAGCAGCTCCCGGGGTAGAGACACAGATACGCAGTATTTT
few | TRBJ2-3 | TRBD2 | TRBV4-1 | CASSQALTSGRGSTDTQYF | TGCGCCAGCAGCCAAGCCCTGACTAGCGGGAGGGGAAGCACAGATACGCAGTATTTT
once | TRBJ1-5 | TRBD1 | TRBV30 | CAWGGQGYQPQHF | TGTGCCTGGGGCGGACAGGGGTATCAGCCCCAGCATTTT
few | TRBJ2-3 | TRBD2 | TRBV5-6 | CASSLRGTSGKSGTQYF | TGTGCCAGCAGCTTAAGAGGGACTAGCGGGAAAAGTGGTACGCAGTATTTT
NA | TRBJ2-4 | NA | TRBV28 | CASSLAGVGPRAKNSQYF | TGTGCCAGCAGTTTGGCAGGGGTCGGTCCAAGGGCCAAAAACAGTCAGTACTTC
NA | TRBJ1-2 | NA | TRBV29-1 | CSVDRTERYGYTF | TGCAGCGTCGACCGGACAGAACGCTATGGCTACACCTTC
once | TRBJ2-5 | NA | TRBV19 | CASSVRYQETQYF | TGTGCCAGTAGTGTCAGGTACCAAGAGACCCAGTACTTC
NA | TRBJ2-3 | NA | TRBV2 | CASSEAGVVKDTQYF | TGTGCCAGCAGTGAAGCGGGAGTAGTCAAGGATACGCAGTATTTT
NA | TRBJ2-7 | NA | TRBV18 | CASSPPTGSYEQYF | TGTGCCAGCTCACCACCGACGGGCTCCTACGAGCAGTACTTC
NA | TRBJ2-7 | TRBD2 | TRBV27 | CASSFHGGRSYEQYF | TGTGCCAGCAGCTTTCATGGCGGGAGATCCTACGAGCAGTACTTC
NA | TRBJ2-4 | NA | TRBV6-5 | CASRSTPTGLNSQYF | TGTGCCAGCAGATCTACGCCGACAGGCCTAAACAGTCAGTACTTC
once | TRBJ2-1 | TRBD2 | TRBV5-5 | CASSAGLAYSYNEQFF | TGTGCCAGCAGCGCTGGACTAGCGTACTCCTACAATGAGCAGTTCTTC
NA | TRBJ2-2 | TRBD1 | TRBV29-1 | CSVGDRGLTGELFF | TGCAGCGTTGGAGACAGGGGGCTCACCGGGGAGCTGTTTTTT
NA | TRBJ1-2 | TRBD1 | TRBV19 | CASTPGQGAYGYTF | TGTGCCAGCACTCCGGGACAGGGGGCCTATGGCTACACCTTC
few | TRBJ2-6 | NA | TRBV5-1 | CASSSDTLASGANGLTF | TGCGCCAGCAGCTCCGACACACTAGCATCTGGGGCCAACGGCCTGACTTTC